This TCR beta chain was recorded in a study of blood T cells in healthy people across ages. Extractions gave at least 5.5 micrograms of total RNA per sample. Germline V gene data show CDR1 as SGHAT and CDR2 as FQNNGV. The V end lost 1 base, the J end lost 0 bases, and 13 bases lay between the germline ends. The CDR3 length is 16 residues. The study's findings and limits: Investigators treated diversity estimates from one million T cells as underestimates. As age increased, TCR beta diversity per million T cells fell in a roughly linear fashion. Bulk PBMC profiling left naive and antigen-experienced comparisons inconclusive.

A second PCR of 7 to 11 cycles used a sample-barcoded 5' primer and a J-beta primer mix. TCRdb called the 5' RACE reads again in MiXCR, with one record for every CDR3 protein. The sample lists around 1,700,000 distinct CDR3 sequences; 28% were seen once. This clonotype showed up just once. Its cognate antigen is unknown. The chain joins TRBV11-2 to TRBJ2-7; D is unclear. This TCR derives from a woman in her twenties or thirties in good health. What was sequenced was blood. The CDR3 region has the DNA TGTGCCAGCAGCTTAGTGCGGCAGGCGAGCTCCTACGAGCAGTACTTC. It encodes CASSLVRQASSYEQYF.